This T cell receptor beta chain was captured by sequencing in a study of shared clonotypes between healthy human individuals. Study details: CD4 naive and CD4 memory each took three plates per donor, while CD8 naive took two and CD8 memory one.

Naivety among CD8 cells was defined by CD45RO negativity and positive CCR7 selection, thereby excluding terminally differentiated effector memory CD45RA+ cells. Libraries were prepared by immunoSEQ multiplex PCR; TCRdb keeps only in-frame clonotypes and omits some of them. Of some 2.1 million clones listed, 93% were seen once; the top ten hold about 1.7%. The sample taken for sequencing was naive CD8+ T cells from PBMCs. The TCR comes from a man aged 18 to 29 in good health. Some clones in this sample may be carry-over from other donors' samples.

The CDR3 nucleotides read TGTGCCAGCAGTAGTTTATCGACAGGGGGCCCGCGCACAGATACGCAGTATTTT. Translation gives CASSSLSTGGPRTDTQYF. The J gene is TRBJ2-3, the V gene TRBV27, with 10 bases matching TRBD1. The germline gives CDR1 MNHEY, CDR2 SMNVEV (reference sequence). Trimming cost V 5 bases and J 1 base; bases outside gene matches: 12. The CDR3 consists of 18 residues.